The 27 T cell receptor beta chains given below trace back to one sample, sequenced in a study of cytomegalovirus exposure and HLA in healthy donors. Use of 60 Vbeta and 13 Jbeta primers characterized the PCR. The assay was immunoSEQ multiplex PCR, and TCRdb's table has in-frame clones only and misses some. The sample records 100,000 to 140,000 clones, around 77% being singletons. Sequenced input: PBMCs. These receptors were obtained from a man aged 18-30 years in good health and CMV-seronegative.

CDR3 nucleotide sequence: TGTGCCAGCAGCCAAGTGGATAGCGGACCCGCCGGGGAGCTGTTTTTT. This sequence encodes CASSQVDSGPAGELFF. This chain connects TRBV4-2 to TRBJ2-2, with D possibly matching TRBD2 (6 bases). The CDR3 length is 16 residues. Trimming took off 1 base at V and 6 bases at J, with 15 bases between the two ends. The germline CDR1 and CDR2 sequences are LGHNA and YNFKEQ.

The rearrangement uses TRBV5-1 and TRBJ1-4; 8 nucleotides agree with TRBD1. This CDR3 contains 16 residues. CDR1 and CDR2 from the germline V gene are SGHRS and YFSETQ. V gave up 0 bases and J gave up 4 bases; unmatched junction bases: 5. The CDR3 DNA reads TGCGCCAGCAGCTTGGCGGGACAGGCCGGTAATGAAAAACTGTTTTTT. Its translation is CASSLAGQAGNEKLFF.

This sequence joins TRBV9 and TRBJ1-2; 8 bases fit TRBD1. The CDR3 covers 14 residues. CDR1 is SGDLS and CDR2 is YYNGEE in the germline V gene. J gave up 4 bases and V 3 bases, and 5 bases lay outside the gene matches. This chain's CDR3 is CASSAAGQAYGYTF. Here the CDR3 DNA reads TGTGCCAGCAGCGCCGCGGGACAGGCCTATGGCTACACCTTC.

The chain uses TRBV7-9 and TRBJ1-4, with D uncertain. Trimming took off 2 bases at V and 0 bases at J, with 7 bases between the two ends. The germline CDR1 and CDR2 sequences are SEHNR and FQNEAQ (reference sequence). This CDR3 contains 15 residues. DNA of the CDR3: TGTGCCAGCAGCTTACGGGAGACAACTAATGAAAAACTGTTTTTT. This gives the protein CASSLRETTNEKLFF.

The V call is TRBV19, the J call TRBJ2-3, with 9 nucleotides matching TRBD2. This CDR3 spans 14 amino acids. Germline CDR1 is LNHDA and CDR2 is SQIVND (reference sequence). The V and J ends lost 1 base and 6 bases, in that order; junction bases with no gene match: 2. The CDR3 DNA is TGTGCCAGTAGTATAGCAGCGGGGGGCGATACGCAGTATTTT. The encoded protein is CASSIAAGGDTQYF.

This clone was seen a handful of times. This chain connects TRBV7-9 to TRBJ2-2, with a tentative D call TRBD2 (6 bases). The CDR3 length is 12 residues. The germline V gene encodes CDR1 SEHNR and CDR2 FQNEAQ (reference sequence). V lost 8 bases and J 8 bases, leaving 12 bases between the germline ends. The CDR3 region is CASLEGRGELFF. CDR3 nucleotide sequence: TGTGCCAGCTTGGAGGGAAGAGGGGAGCTGTTTTTT.

This chain links TRBV7-2 with TRBJ1-1; no firm D call. Germline CDR1 reads SGHTA; CDR2 reads FQGNSA. Trimming left V 5 bases short and J 5 bases short, with 18 bases between. The CDR3 spans 15 residues. The CDR3 sequence: CASSPLGGPRTEAFF. As DNA, the CDR3 is TGTGCCAGCAGCCCCCTGGGAGGGCCGAGGACTGAAGCTTTCTTT.

This rearrangement joins TRBV7-3 to TRBJ2-7, with a possible D match to TRBD2 (7 bases). The CDR3 loop spans 12 amino acids. Between the trimmed V and J ends, which lost 5 bases and 6 bases, there was a span of 11 bases. In germline, CDR1 is SGHTA, CDR2 FQGTGA. The CDR3: CASSRRGGEQYF. The CDR3 DNA follows: TGTGCCAGCAGCCGGAGGGGGGGCGAGCAGTACTTC.

This sequence joins TRBV7-3 and TRBJ2-5; 8 positions agree with TRBD2. CDR3 length equals 13 residues. J was trimmed by 8 bases and V by 5 bases; bases with no gene match: 7. Looked up from germline, CDR1 is SGHTA and CDR2 is FQGTGA. CDR3 protein: CASSDRGGRTQYF. The CDR3 nucleotides are TGTGCCAGCAGCGACCGGGGGGGAAGAACCCAGTACTTC.

The rearrangement joins TRBV6-1 to TRBJ1-1; D gene uncertain. The CDR3 spans 14 residues. Germline CDR1 is MNHNS and CDR2 is SASEGT. Trimming cost V 2 bases and J 10 bases, with 17 bases left between them. The chain's CDR3 is CASSETPAGSGAFF. The CDR3 DNA sequence: TGTGCCAGCAGTGAAACCCCGGCCGGTTCGGGAGCTTTCTTT.

V usage is TRBV15 and J usage is TRBJ1-1, with TRBD1 identical over 9 bases. Unmatched junction bases numbered 13, after V lost 1 base and J lost 4 bases. The CDR3 is made up of 18 amino acids. Germline V gene data show CDR1 as LNHNV and CDR2 as YYDKDF (reference sequence). Here the CDR3 reads CATSRGQGVRTGSTEAFF. In nucleotides, the CDR3 is TGTGCCACCAGCAGAGGACAGGGGGTGAGAACGGGTAGCACTGAAGCTTTCTTT.

This chain uses TRBV5-1 with TRBJ2-2; 8 bases map to TRBD1. The CDR3 contains 16 residues. In germline, CDR1 is SGHRS, CDR2 YFSETQ. V dropped 0 bases and J dropped 4; count of bases not matched to a gene: 5. CDR3 coding DNA: TGCGCCAGCAGCTTGGCGGACAGGGCGGGCACCGGGGAGCTGTTTTTT. It specifies CASSLADRAGTGELFF.

In DNA form, the CDR3 reads TGTGCCAGCAGTGATCAGGGGAGTGGGCCCTACGAGCAGTACTTC. This encodes CASSDQGSGPYEQYF. The V call is TRBV6-1, the J call TRBJ2-7, with D perhaps matching TRBD1 (6 bases). Germline V lookup: CDR1 MNHNS, CDR2 SASEGT. The ends were cut back, 3 bases at V and 2 bases at J, with 14 bases in the middle. The CDR3 extends over 15 amino acids.

The chain has TRBV2 and TRBJ2-3, with D maybe TRBD2 (6 bases). The ends were cut back, 6 bases at V and 0 bases at J, with 10 bases in the middle. The length of the CDR3 is 14 residues. The V gene's germline CDR1 is SNHLY and CDR2 FYNNEI. CDR3 coding DNA: TGTGCCAGCAGAACCGGAGGGAGCACAGATACGCAGTATTTT. Protein: CASRTGGSTDTQYF.

This clone was seen only once. The rearrangement uses TRBV5-1 and TRBJ1-3; 10 positions match TRBD1. Germline CDR1 reads SGHRS; CDR2 reads YFSETQ. V dropped 4 bases and J dropped 2; count of bases not matched to a gene: 3. The CDR3 length is 15 residues. The CDR3 sequence: CASSAGTGAGNTIYF. The CDR3 region has the DNA TGCGCCAGCAGCGCCGGGACAGGGGCTGGAAACACCATATATTTT. Based on the CDR3 plus reference TRBV5-1 and TRBJ1-3, the full variable domain is KAGVTQTPRYLIKTRGQQVTLSCSPISGHRSVSWYQQTPGQGLQFLFEYFSETQRNKGNFPGRFSGRQFSNSRSEMNVSTLELGDSALYLCASSAGTGAGNTIYFGEGSWLTVV.

The V gene is TRBV4-3, the J gene TRBJ1-6; D uncertain. Per the germline V gene, CDR1 is LGHNA and CDR2 is YSLEER. With 2 bases removed from V and 6 bases from J, the gap between germline ends came to 5 bases. The CDR3 consists of 13 residues. In DNA form, the CDR3 reads TGCGCCAGCAGCCAATCGGGTAATTCACCCCTCCACTTT. This gives the protein CASSQSGNSPLHF.

V gene TRBV5-1 combines with J gene TRBJ1-6; 9 nucleotides align to TRBD1. Germline values: CDR1 SGHRS, CDR2 YFSETQ. V was clipped by 4 bases and J by 10 bases; unmatched bases: 9. The CDR3 spans 15 residues. CDR3 DNA: TGCGCCAGCAGCGTCGGACAGGGGACTGGGTCACCCCTCCACTTT. Protein product: CASSVGQGTGSPLHF.

The rearrangement uses TRBV5-8 and TRBJ2-5; D may be TRBD2 (7 bases). The CDR3 runs 17 residues. Germline lookup yields CDR1 SGHTS and CDR2 YDEGEE. The V and J ends lost 4 bases and 0 bases respectively, with 19 bases between them. The CDR3 sequence: CASSPRGALRYQETQYF. The CDR3 coding sequence is TGTGCCAGCAGCCCTCGGGGGGCTTTGCGGTACCAAGAGACCCAGTACTTC.

The rearrangement joins TRBV19 to TRBJ1-1, with 7 bases fitting TRBD1. J gave up 2 bases and V 10 bases, and 13 bases lay outside the gene matches. CDR3 size: 15 residues. In germline, CDR1 is LNHDA, CDR2 SQIVND (reference sequence). CDR3 sequence: CATSDRALVNTEAFF. The CDR3 region has the DNA TGTGCCACCTCAGACAGGGCCCTCGTCAACACTGAAGCTTTCTTT.

This clone has only a few counts. The chain employs TRBV5-1 and TRBJ1-1; possible D gene TRBD1, 5 bases. Trimming removed 4 bases from V and 8 bases from J, with 15 bases in between. Germline CDR1 and CDR2: SGHRS and YFSETQ. This CDR3 has 13 residues. The CDR3 coding sequence is TGCGCCAGCAGCGCGGGGCTCGGATGGGAAGCTTTCTTT. It translates to CASSAGLGWEAFF.

The chain recombines TRBV7-9 with TRBJ1-1, with no clear D. This CDR3 comprises 11 residues. The V gene's germline CDR1 is SEHNR and CDR2 FQNEAQ (reference sequence). With 8 bases removed from V and 8 bases from J, the gap between germline ends came to 12 bases. CDR3 sequence reads: CASVRDPEAFF. In DNA, the CDR3 is TGTGCCAGCGTCCGGGATCCCGAAGCTTTCTTT.

This rearrangement joins TRBV7-2 to TRBJ2-1; 7 bases are shared with TRBD1. The CDR3 is 14 residues long. Losses at the gene ends were 6 bases for V and 8 bases for J; bases not matched to a gene: 10. The germline CDR1 and CDR2 sequences are SGHTA and FQGNSA. As DNA, the CDR3 is TGTGCCAGCAGGCGCGGACAGGTCGGAGATGAGCAGTTCTTC. It encodes CASRRGQVGDEQFF. The whole variable domain, filled in from reference TRBV7-2 and TRBJ2-1, reads GAGVSQSPSNKVTEKGKDVELRCDPISGHTALYWYRQSLGQGLEFLIYFQGNSAPDKSGLPSDRFSAERTGGSVSTLTIQRTQQEDSAVYLCASRRGQVGDEQFFGPGTRLTVL.

The V gene is TRBV9, the J gene TRBJ2-1; 7 bases line up with TRBD2. The CDR3 is made up of 15 amino acids. V lost 4 bases to trimming and J lost 8 bases; unmatched junction nucleotides: 12. CDR1 and CDR2 (germline): SGDLS, YYNGEE. The CDR3 DNA reads TGTGCCAGCAGCCCCCGCAGCGGGGTTAGGGATGAGCAGTTCTTC. Translating gives CASSPRSGVRDEQFF.

To note about this clone: The junction and the germline gene differ at one end; a read error may be behind it. The chain joins TRBV9 to TRBJ1-2; D gene unclear. Germline CDR1 and CDR2: SGDLS and YYNGEE. CDR3 size: 12 residues. The CDR3 nucleotides are TGTGCCAGCACCGCGGGCGGCTATGGCTACCCCTTC. Its protein is CASTAGGYGYPF.

The chain couples TRBV7-2 to TRBJ2-5; a possible D gene is TRBD1 (6 bases). The CDR3 has 15 amino acids. Between the trimmed V and J ends, which lost 1 base and 5 bases, there was a span of 14 bases. In germline, CDR1 is SGHTA, CDR2 FQGNSA. The CDR3 nucleotides read TGTGCCAGCAGCTTAGGGGGCAGGGGTGGCGAGACCCAGTACTTC. It codes for CASSLGGRGGETQYF.

CDR3 in amino acids: CASNRQTDFETQYF. In DNA form, the CDR3 reads TGTGCCAGCAATCGACAGACCGATTTCGAGACCCAGTACTTC. The V gene is TRBV6-5, the J gene TRBJ2-5; D is perhaps TRBD1 (5 bases). Trimming cost V 7 bases and J 5 bases, with 17 bases left between them. Germline values: CDR1 MNHEY, CDR2 SVGAGI. The CDR3 length is 14 residues.

This chain joins TRBV5-4 and TRBJ1-2; TRBD1 matches 9 bases. The CDR3 sequence is 15 residues long. With V trimmed by 3 bases and J by 6 bases, 9 bases remained unmatched. Germline CDR1 is SGHNT and CDR2 is YYREEE (reference sequence). This CDR3 reads CASSSEGQGMDGYTF. The CDR3 region has the DNA TGTGCCAGCAGCTCGGAAGGACAGGGGATGGATGGCTACACCTTC.